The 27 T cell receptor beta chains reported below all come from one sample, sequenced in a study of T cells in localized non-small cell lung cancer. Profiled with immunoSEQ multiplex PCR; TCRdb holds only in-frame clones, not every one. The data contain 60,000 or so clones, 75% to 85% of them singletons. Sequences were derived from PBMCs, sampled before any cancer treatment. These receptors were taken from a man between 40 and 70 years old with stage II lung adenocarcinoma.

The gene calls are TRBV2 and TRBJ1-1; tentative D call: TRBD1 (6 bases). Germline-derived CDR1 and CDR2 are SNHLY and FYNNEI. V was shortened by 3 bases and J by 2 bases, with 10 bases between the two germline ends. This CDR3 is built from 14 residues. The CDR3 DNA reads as TGTGCCAGCAGTGAGGGCAGGGGAAACACTGAAGCTTTCTTT. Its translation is CASSEGRGNTEAFF.

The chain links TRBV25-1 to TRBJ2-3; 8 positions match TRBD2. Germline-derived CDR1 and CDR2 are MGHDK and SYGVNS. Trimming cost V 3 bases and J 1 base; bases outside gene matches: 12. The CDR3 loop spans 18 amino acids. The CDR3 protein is CASSDPAGAGSGTDTQYF. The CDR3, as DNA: TGTGCCAGCAGTGACCCAGCGGGGGCGGGGTCTGGCACAGATACGCAGTATTTT.

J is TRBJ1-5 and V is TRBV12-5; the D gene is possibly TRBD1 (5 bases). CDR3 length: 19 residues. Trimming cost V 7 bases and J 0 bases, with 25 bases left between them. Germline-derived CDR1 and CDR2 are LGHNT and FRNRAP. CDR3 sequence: CASASTRDGLTHSNQPQHF. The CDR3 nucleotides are TGTGCTAGTGCTTCTACCCGGGACGGATTAACCCATAGCAATCAGCCCCAGCATTTT.

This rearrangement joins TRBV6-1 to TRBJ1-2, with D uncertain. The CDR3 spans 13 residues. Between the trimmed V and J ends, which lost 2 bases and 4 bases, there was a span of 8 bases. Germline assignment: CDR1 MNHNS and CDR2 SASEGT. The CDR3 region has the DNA TGTGCCAGCAGTGAAACACCTGTCTATGGCTACACCTTC. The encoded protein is CASSETPVYGYTF.

The CDR3 nucleotides are TGTGCCAGCAGTTTGGGACAGAGGAACACTGAAGCTTTCTTT. Its protein is CASSLGQRNTEAFF. The V call is TRBV6-5, the J call TRBJ1-1; 7 bases are shared with TRBD1. CDR3 length equals 14 residues. Losses at the gene ends were 4 bases for V and 1 base for J; bases not matched to a gene: 3. Germline loops: CDR1 MNHEY, CDR2 SVGAGI.

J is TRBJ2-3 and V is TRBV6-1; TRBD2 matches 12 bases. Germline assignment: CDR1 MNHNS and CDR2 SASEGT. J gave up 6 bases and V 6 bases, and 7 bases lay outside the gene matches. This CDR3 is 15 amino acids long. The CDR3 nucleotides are TGTGCCAGCAGCCCCGGACTAGCGGGAAAGGATACGCAGTATTTT. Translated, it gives CASSPGLAGKDTQYF.

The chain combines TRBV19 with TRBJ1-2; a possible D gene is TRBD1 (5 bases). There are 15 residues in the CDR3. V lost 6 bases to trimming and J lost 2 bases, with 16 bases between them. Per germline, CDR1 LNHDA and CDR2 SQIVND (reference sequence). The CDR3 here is CASRGRGDLNYGYTF. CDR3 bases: TGTGCCAGTAGAGGACGAGGGGACCTCAACTATGGCTACACCTTC.

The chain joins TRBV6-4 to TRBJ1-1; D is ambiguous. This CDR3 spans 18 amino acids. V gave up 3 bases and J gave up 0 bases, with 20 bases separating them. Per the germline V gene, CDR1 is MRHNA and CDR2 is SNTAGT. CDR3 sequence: CASSDSAGGPGMNTEAFF. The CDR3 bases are TGTGCCAGCAGTGATTCCGCGGGAGGGCCGGGCATGAACACTGAAGCTTTCTTT.

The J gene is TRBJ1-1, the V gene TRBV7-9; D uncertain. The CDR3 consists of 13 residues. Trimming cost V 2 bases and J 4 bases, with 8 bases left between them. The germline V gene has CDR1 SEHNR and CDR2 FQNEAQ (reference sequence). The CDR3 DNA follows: TGTGCCAGCAGCTTATCAGAGGGCACTGAAGCTTTCTTT. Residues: CASSLSEGTEAFF.

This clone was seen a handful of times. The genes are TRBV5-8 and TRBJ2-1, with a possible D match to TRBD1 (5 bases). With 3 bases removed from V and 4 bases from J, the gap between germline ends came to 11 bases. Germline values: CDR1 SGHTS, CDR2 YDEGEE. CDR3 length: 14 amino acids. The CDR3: CASSSGRLYNEQFF. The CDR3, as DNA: TGTGCCAGCAGCTCAGGGCGCCTTTACAATGAGCAGTTCTTC.

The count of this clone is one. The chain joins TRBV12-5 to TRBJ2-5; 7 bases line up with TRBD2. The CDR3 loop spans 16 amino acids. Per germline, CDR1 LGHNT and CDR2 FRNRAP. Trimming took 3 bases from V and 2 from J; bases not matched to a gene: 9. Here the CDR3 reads CASGLYRGRGQETQYF. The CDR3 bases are TGTGCTAGTGGTTTATATCGGGGGAGGGGTCAAGAGACCCAGTACTTC.

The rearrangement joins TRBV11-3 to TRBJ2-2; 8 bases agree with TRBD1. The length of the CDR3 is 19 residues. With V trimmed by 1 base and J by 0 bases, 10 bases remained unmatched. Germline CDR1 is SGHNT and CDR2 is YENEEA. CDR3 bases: TGTGCCAGCAGCTTAGGGACAGGGACTTTAACCCCGAACACCGGGGAGCTGTTTTTT. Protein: CASSLGTGTLTPNTGELFF.

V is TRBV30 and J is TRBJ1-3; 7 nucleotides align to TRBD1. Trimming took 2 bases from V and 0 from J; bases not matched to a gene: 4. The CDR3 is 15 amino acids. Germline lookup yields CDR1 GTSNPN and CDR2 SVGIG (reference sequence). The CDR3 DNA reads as TGTGCCTGGAGTCCGCAGGGGGTCTCTGGAAACACCATATATTTT. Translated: CAWSPQGVSGNTIYF.

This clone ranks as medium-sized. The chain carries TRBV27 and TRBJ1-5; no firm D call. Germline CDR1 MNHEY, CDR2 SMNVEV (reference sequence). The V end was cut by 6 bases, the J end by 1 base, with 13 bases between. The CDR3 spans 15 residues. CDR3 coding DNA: TGTGCCAGCAGACCTCAATCTAAGAGCAATCAGCCCCAGCATTTT. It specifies CASRPQSKSNQPQHF.

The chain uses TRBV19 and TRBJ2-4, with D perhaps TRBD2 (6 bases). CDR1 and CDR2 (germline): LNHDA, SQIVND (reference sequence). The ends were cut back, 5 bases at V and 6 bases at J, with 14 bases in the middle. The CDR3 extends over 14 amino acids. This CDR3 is CASSARERRNIQYF. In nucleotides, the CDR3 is TGTGCCAGTAGTGCACGGGAGAGGAGAAACATTCAGTACTTC.

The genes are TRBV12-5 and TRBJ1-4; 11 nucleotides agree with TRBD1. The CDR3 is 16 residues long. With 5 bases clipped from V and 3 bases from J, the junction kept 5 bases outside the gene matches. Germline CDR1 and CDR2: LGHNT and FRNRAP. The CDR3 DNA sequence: TGTGCTAGTGGTCCCGGGACAGGGGGATCTAATGAAAAACTGTTTTTT. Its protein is CASGPGTGGSNEKLFF. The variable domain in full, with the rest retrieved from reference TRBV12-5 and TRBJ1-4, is DARVTQTPRHKVTEMGQEVTMRCQPILGHNTVFWYRQTMMQGLELLAYFRNRAPLDDSGMPKDRFSAEMPDATLATLKIQPSEPRDSAVYFCASGPGTGGSNEKLFFGSGTQLSVL.

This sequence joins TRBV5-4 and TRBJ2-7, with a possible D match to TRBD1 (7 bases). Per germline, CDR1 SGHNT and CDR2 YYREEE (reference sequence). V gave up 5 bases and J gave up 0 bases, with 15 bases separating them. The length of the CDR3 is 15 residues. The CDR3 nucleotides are TGTGCCAGCAGTGTAGGAGGGGGCGACTCCTACGAGCAGTACTTC. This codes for CASSVGGGDSYEQYF.

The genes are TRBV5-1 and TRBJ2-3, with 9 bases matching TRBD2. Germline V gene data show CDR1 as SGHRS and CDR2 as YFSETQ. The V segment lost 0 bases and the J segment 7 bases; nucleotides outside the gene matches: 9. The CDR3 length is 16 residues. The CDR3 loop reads CASSLGRASGINTQYF. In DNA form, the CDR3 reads TGCGCCAGCAGCTTGGGTCGTGCTAGCGGGATTAATACGCAGTATTTT.

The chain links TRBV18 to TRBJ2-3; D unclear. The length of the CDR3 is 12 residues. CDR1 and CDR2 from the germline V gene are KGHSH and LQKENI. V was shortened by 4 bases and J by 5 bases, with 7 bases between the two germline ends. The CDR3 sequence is CASSRAVDTQYF. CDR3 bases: TGTGCCAGCTCACGGGCCGTAGATACGCAGTATTTT.

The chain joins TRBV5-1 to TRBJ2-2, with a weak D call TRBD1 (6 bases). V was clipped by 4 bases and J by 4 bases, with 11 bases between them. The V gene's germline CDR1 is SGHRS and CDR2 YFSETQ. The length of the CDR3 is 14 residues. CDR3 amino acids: CASSDDRFTGELFF. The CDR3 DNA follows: TGCGCCAGCAGCGACGACAGGTTCACCGGGGAGCTGTTTTTT.

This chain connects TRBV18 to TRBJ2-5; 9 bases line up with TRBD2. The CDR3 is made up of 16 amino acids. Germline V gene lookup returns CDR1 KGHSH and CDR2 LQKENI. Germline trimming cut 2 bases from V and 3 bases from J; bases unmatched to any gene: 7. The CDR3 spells CASSPNQPSGKETQYF. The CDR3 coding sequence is TGTGCCAGCTCACCAAATCAGCCTAGCGGGAAAGAGACCCAGTACTTC. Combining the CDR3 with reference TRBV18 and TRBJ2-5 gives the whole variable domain NAGVMQNPRHLVRRRGQEARLRCSPMKGHSHVYWYRQLPEEGLKFMVYLQKENIIDESGMPKERFSAEFPKEGPSILRIQQVVRGDSAAYFCASSPNQPSGKETQYFGPGTRLLVL.

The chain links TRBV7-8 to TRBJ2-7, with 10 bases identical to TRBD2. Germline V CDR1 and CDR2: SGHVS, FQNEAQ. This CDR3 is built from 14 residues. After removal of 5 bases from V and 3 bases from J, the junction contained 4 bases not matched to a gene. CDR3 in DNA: TGTGCCAGCAGCCTCCGGACTAGCGGCTACGAGCAGTACTTC. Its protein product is CASSLRTSGYEQYF.

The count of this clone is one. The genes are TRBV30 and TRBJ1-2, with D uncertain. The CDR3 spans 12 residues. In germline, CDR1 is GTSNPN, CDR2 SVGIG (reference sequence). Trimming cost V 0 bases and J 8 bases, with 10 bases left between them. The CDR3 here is CAWSVQRSGYTF. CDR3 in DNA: TGTGCCTGGAGTGTCCAACGAAGCGGCTACACCTTC.

CDR3: CASSIAAELNIQYF. Written as DNA, the CDR3 is TGTGCCAGTAGTATAGCAGCGGAGCTGAACATTCAGTACTTC. This chain joins TRBV19 and TRBJ2-4; maybe TRBD2 (5 bases). The CDR3 length is 14 residues. Germline V gives CDR1 LNHDA, CDR2 SQIVND (reference sequence). V lost 1 base, J lost 7 bases, and 11 bases lay in between. The full variable domain, its missing parts supplied by reference TRBV19 and TRBJ2-4, is DGGITQSPKYLFRKEGQNVTLSCEQNLNHDAMYWYRQDPGQGLRLIYYSQIVNDFQKGDIAEGYSVSREKKESFPLTVTSAQKNPTAFYLCASSIAAELNIQYFGAGTRLSVL.

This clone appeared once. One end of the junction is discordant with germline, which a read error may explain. The CDR3 nucleotides read TGCGCCAGCAGCCCCCCCCTAGCGGGAGTGTTGAATTTT. This encodes CASSPPLAGVLNF. The V call is TRBV4-1, the J call TRBJ2-3; 10 bases fit TRBD2. Germline CDR1 and CDR2: MGHRA and YSYEKL. The length of the CDR3 is 13 residues.

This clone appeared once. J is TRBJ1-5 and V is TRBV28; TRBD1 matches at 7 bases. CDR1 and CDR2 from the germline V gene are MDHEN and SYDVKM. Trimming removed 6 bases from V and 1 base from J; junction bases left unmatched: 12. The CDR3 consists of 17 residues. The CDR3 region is CASRGQAGRLSNQPQHF. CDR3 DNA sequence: TGTGCCAGCAGAGGACAGGCGGGAAGGTTGAGCAATCAGCCCCAGCATTTT.

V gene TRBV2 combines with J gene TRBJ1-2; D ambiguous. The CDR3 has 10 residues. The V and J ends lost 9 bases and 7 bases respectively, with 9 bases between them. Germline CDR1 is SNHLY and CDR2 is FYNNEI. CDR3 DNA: TGTGCCAGTCGATTCGTTGGCTACACCTTC. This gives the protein CASRFVGYTF.